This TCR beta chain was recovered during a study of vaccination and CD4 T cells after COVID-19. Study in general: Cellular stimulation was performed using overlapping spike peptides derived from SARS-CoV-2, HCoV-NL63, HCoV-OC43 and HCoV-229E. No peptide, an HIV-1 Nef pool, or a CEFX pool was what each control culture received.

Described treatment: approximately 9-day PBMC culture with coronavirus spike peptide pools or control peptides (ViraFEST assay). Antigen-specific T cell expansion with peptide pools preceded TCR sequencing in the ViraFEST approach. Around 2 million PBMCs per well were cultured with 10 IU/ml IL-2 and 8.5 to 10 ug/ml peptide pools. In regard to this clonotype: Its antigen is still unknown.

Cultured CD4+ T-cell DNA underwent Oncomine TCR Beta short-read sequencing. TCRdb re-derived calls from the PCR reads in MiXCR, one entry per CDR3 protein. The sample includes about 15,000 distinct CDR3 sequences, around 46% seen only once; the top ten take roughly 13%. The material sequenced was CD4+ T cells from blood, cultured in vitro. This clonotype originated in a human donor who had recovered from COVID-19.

CDR3 residues: CASIRTGRSEKLFF. The CDR3 nucleotides are TGTGCCAGCATTCGGACGGGGAGGAGTGAAAAACTGTTTTTT. This sequence joins TRBV2 and TRBJ1-4; D ambiguous. This CDR3 has 14 amino acids. V lost 7 bases and J 7 bases, leaving 16 bases between the germline ends. Germline V gene lookup returns CDR1 SNHLY and CDR2 FYNNEI. Looking up the rest from reference TRBV2 and TRBJ1-4 gives the full variable domain: EPEVTQTPSHQVTQMGQEVILRCVPISNHLYFYWYRQILGQKVEFLVSFYNNEISEKSEIFDDQFSVERPDGSNFTLKIRSTKLEDSAMYFCASIRTGRSEKLFFGSGTQLSVL.